Listed here are 15 T cell receptor beta chains from one sample, sequenced in a study of shared clonotypes between healthy human individuals. Clones were read by immunoSEQ multiplex PCR, and TCRdb kept only the in-frame ones, dropping some. The sample records approximately 530,000 clones, about 96% being singletons. Sequenced material: naive CD4+ T cells sorted from blood. Described subset: CD45RA+ positively selected. These receptors were taken from a woman aged 25 to 39 in good health.

The V and J genes are TRBV28 and TRBJ1-1; no definite D call. V lost 8 bases and J 1 base, leaving 11 bases between the germline ends. The CDR3 contains 13 residues. CDR1 is MDHEN, CDR2 SYDVKM, per germline. The CDR3 nucleotides read TGTGCCAGCGTTGTAGGTCAGAACACTGAAGCTTTCTTT. It translates to CASVVGQNTEAFF.

The chain has TRBV15 and TRBJ1-6; tentatively, D is TRBD1 (6 bases). The CDR3 contains 20 residues. V lost 0 bases and J 0 bases, leaving 18 bases between the germline ends. Germline-derived CDR1 and CDR2 are LNHNV and YYDKDF (reference sequence). CDR3 amino acids: CATSRESGARISSYNSPLHF. DNA for the CDR3: TGTGCCACCAGCAGAGAATCAGGGGCGCGAATCAGCTCCTATAATTCACCCCTCCACTTT. The full variable domain, rest sourced from reference TRBV15 and TRBJ1-6, is DAMVIQNPRYQVTQFGKPVTLSCSQTLNHNVMYWYQQKSSQAPKLLFHYYDKDFNNEADTPDNFQSRRPNTSFCFLDIRSPGLGDTAMYLCATSRESGARISSYNSPLHFGNGTRLTVT.

The chain has TRBV5-4 and TRBJ1-4; possibly TRBD1 for D (6 bases). CDR3 size: 15 residues. Trimming left V 2 bases short and J 5 bases short, with 13 bases between. Germline V gene data show CDR1 as SGHNT and CDR2 as YYREEE (reference sequence). This CDR3 reads CASSFGGGLNEKLFF. In DNA form, the CDR3 reads TGTGCCAGCAGCTTTGGAGGGGGACTGAATGAAAAACTGTTTTTT.

This chain connects TRBV5-8 to TRBJ2-2; 10 nucleotides agree with TRBD2. In germline, CDR1 is SGHTS, CDR2 YDEGEE. V was clipped by 1 base and J by 5 bases; unmatched bases: 8. This CDR3 is built from 17 residues. CDR3 loop: CASSLPVTSGATGELFF. The CDR3 nucleotides are TGTGCCAGCAGCTTGCCAGTCACTAGCGGGGCGACCGGGGAGCTGTTTTTT.

Only one count was recorded for this clone. This CDR3 is CASSLQGAMNTEAFF. In DNA form, the CDR3 reads TGTGCCAGCAGCCTTCAGGGGGCTATGAACACTGAAGCTTTCTTT. The J gene is TRBJ1-1, the V gene TRBV7-9, with 8 positions matching TRBD1. Germline V gives CDR1 SEHNR, CDR2 FQNEAQ (reference sequence). The CDR3 has 15 residues. V trimming: 5 bases; J trimming: 0 bases; junction bases outside the gene matches: 5.

About this clone: The sample contains more than one DNA sequence encoding this CDR3. This chain links TRBV2 with TRBJ2-5; 8 bases agree with TRBD1. The CDR3 covers 13 residues. Trimming cost V 4 bases and J 5 bases; bases outside gene matches: 3. The V gene's germline CDR1 is SNHLY and CDR2 FYNNEI. Here the CDR3 DNA reads TGTGCCAGCAGTGGACAGGGGCGGGAGACCCAGTACTTC. Protein: CASSGQGRETQYF.

In this sample, this clone turned up a few times. J is TRBJ2-1 and V is TRBV9; the match to TRBD2 covers 8 bases. The CDR3 contains 15 residues. The germline V gene encodes CDR1 SGDLS and CDR2 YYNGEE. Germline trimming cut 2 bases from V and 5 bases from J; bases unmatched to any gene: 6. CDR3: CASSVTSGAHNEQFF. DNA for the CDR3: TGTGCCAGCAGCGTCACTAGCGGAGCCCACAATGAGCAGTTCTTC.

The rearrangement links TRBV6-5 to TRBJ1-1, with 7 bases lining up with TRBD1. Per the germline V gene, CDR1 is MNHEY and CDR2 is SVGAGI. V shed 2 bases and J 3 bases; nucleotides not matched to a gene: 9. CDR3 size: 16 residues. As DNA, the CDR3 is TGTGCCAGCAGTTACGGGCAGGGGGAGGGTTACACTGAAGCTTTCTTT. Amino acid sequence: CASSYGQGEGYTEAFF.

The rearrangement uses TRBV6-5 and TRBJ1-1; TRBD1 is a possible D gene (5 bases). This CDR3 is 15 amino acids long. V gave up 0 bases and J gave up 5 bases, with 13 bases separating them. Germline V gene lookup returns CDR1 MNHEY and CDR2 SVGAGI. The CDR3 region has the DNA TGTGCCAGCAGTTACTCGACCGGGGGGGAGACTGAAGCTTTCTTT. Translating it yields CASSYSTGGETEAFF.

The chain has TRBV6-4 and TRBJ2-7; no definite D call. The CDR3 is made up of 14 amino acids. V was pared by 0 bases and J by 7 bases, with 13 bases between. Germline V gene data show CDR1 as MRHNA and CDR2 as SNTAGT. This CDR3 is CASSDSGRALEQYF. The CDR3 DNA is TGTGCCAGCAGTGACTCGGGAAGGGCCCTGGAGCAGTACTTC.

The chain recombines TRBV6-4 with TRBJ1-5, with D uncertain. The CDR3 totals 16 residues. Germline-derived CDR1 and CDR2 are MRHNA and SNTAGT. Trimming took off 2 bases at V and 0 bases at J, with 11 bases between the two ends. CDR3 DNA: TGTGCCAGCAGTGACCTGGGAATTTATAGCAATCAGCCCCAGCATTTT. This translates into CASSDLGIYSNQPQHF.

With respect to this clone: The sample has other DNA sequences that encode this CDR3 too. The rearrangement joins TRBV28 to TRBJ1-2, with a tentative D call TRBD1 (5 bases). The germline V gene has CDR1 MDHEN and CDR2 SYDVKM. The V gene lost 2 bases and the J gene lost 4 bases, with 5 bases spanning the gap. The CDR3 has 12 amino acids. This CDR3 is CASSLQGYGYTF. CDR3 nucleotide sequence: TGTGCCAGCAGTTTACAGGGCTATGGCTACACCTTC.

The CDR3 loop reads CAVRDTLIEQYF. The DNA for the CDR3 is TGTGCCGTCCGGGACACACTTATAGAGCAGTACTTC. The gene calls are TRBV6-1 and TRBJ2-7, with TRBD1 as a possible D gene (6 bases). Germline V gene data show CDR1 as MNHNS and CDR2 as SASEGT. Trimming cost V 11 bases and J 7 bases, with 18 bases left between them. The CDR3 is 12 amino acids.

This chain joins TRBV9 and TRBJ2-3, with no clear D. The V gene lost 1 base and the J gene lost 9 bases, with 6 bases spanning the gap. CDR3 size: 11 residues. From germline, CDR1 is SGDLS and CDR2 YYNGEE. This CDR3 reads CASSVHGTQYF. The CDR3 DNA reads TGTGCCAGCAGCGTACACGGAACGCAGTATTTT.

The V call is TRBV23-1, the J call TRBJ2-7; D ambiguous. TRBV23-1 belongs to the ORF category, with a function that is uncertain. Trimming stripped 3 bases from V and 1 base from J, with 10 bases between. The CDR3 contains 14 residues. CDR3 nucleotide sequence: TGCGCCAGCAGTCACTTAGAATCGTCCTACGAGCAGTACTTC. It specifies CASSHLESSYEQYF.